Each of the 8 T cell receptor beta chains below was sequenced from the same sample in a study of blood T cell repertoires in COVID-19. Only in-frame clones appear in the TCRdb table, and some are missing; sequencing was by immunoSEQ multiplex PCR. Found here are approximately 93,000 clones, over 70% of them singletons; the top ten hold 9.8%. The sequenced sample consisted of peripheral blood. These receptors came from a woman of 80 years or more with acute or convalescent COVID-19.

This clone is a singleton in its sample. The rearrangement uses TRBV2 and TRBJ2-1; D may be TRBD1 (6 bases). This CDR3 has 14 residues. Germline values: CDR1 SNHLY, CDR2 FYNNEI. The germline V and J ends were trimmed by 5 bases and 4 bases, with 12 bases remaining between them. This CDR3 is CASSRDTFYNEQFF. As DNA, the CDR3 is TGTGCCAGCAGTCGGGACACTTTTTACAATGAGCAGTTCTTC. Filled out from reference TRBV2 and TRBJ2-1, the complete variable domain reads EPEVTQTPSHQVTQMGQEVILRCVPISNHLYFYWYRQILGQKVEFLVSFYNNEISEKSEIFDDQFSVERPDGSNFTLKIRSTKLEDSAMYFCASSRDTFYNEQFFGPGTRLTVL.

For this clone: At the DNA level, this CDR3 is encoded by other sequences in the same sample as well. The rearrangement uses TRBV5-1 and TRBJ2-7, with 9 bases matching TRBD2. Germline CDR1 is SGHRS and CDR2 is YFSETQ. V dropped 5 bases and J dropped 3; count of bases not matched to a gene: 3. The CDR3 is made up of 13 amino acids. The DNA for the CDR3 is TGCGCCAGCAGTTTTAGCGGGAGCTACGAGCAGTACTTC. Amino acid sequence: CASSFSGSYEQYF.

This chain links TRBV18 with TRBJ2-2; the D is unclear. V lost 4 bases to trimming and J lost 10 bases, with 4 bases between them. The germline CDR1 and CDR2 sequences are KGHSH and LQKENI. There are 10 residues in the CDR3. CDR3 in DNA: TGTGCCAGCTCACACACGGAGCTGTTTTTT. Translation gives CASSHTELFF. Filled out from reference TRBV18 and TRBJ2-2, the complete variable domain reads NAGVMQNPRHLVRRRGQEARLRCSPMKGHSHVYWYRQLPEEGLKFMVYLQKENIIDESGMPKERFSAEFPKEGPSILRIQQVVRGDSAAYFCASSHTELFFGEGSRLTVL.

The chain joins TRBV7-2 to TRBJ2-3, with D maybe TRBD2 (6 bases). V lost 2 bases and J 6 bases, leaving 12 bases between the germline ends. The CDR3 loop spans 14 amino acids. Germline CDR1 and CDR2: SGHTA and FQGNSA. CDR3: CASSLTPGRDTQYF. CDR3 sequence (DNA): TGTGCCAGCAGCTTAACTCCGGGGAGGGATACGCAGTATTTT.

This clone was detected many times. This rearrangement joins TRBV6-5 to TRBJ2-1; 11 positions match TRBD2. Per the germline V gene, CDR1 is MNHEY and CDR2 is SVGAGI. CDR3 size: 15 residues. V lost 7 bases to trimming and J lost 7 bases; unmatched junction nucleotides: 9. The CDR3 here is CASNLLAGDQNEQFF. CDR3 coding DNA: TGTGCCAGCAACCTACTAGCGGGAGACCAAAATGAGCAGTTCTTC.

V is TRBV9 and J is TRBJ2-1; 11 bases agree with TRBD2. CDR1 and CDR2 (germline): SGDLS, YYNGEE. The trim removed 4 bases at V and 6 bases at J, leaving 9 bases unmatched. The CDR3 runs to 16 residues. CDR3 sequence (DNA): TGTGCCAGCAGCTTTAGCGGGGGGGCGAATCTCAATGAGCAGTTCTTC. Translation: CASSFSGGANLNEQFF.

The DNA of the CDR3 is TGTGCCTGGGGACAGGGATCCACTTCACCCCTCCACTTT. It yields the protein CAWGQGSTSPLHF. V is TRBV30 and J is TRBJ1-6, with TRBD1 matching 8 bases. This CDR3 has 13 amino acids. Germline CDR1 GTSNPN, CDR2 SVGIG (reference sequence). The V gene end was trimmed by 5 bases and the J gene end by 9 bases; junction bases not matched to a gene: 6.

The chain combines TRBV29-1 with TRBJ1-2; D might be TRBD1 (5 bases). V was pared by 5 bases and J by 6 bases, with 13 bases between. The CDR3 runs to 12 residues. The germline V gene encodes CDR1 SQVTM and CDR2 ANQGSEA. The CDR3 DNA follows: TGCAGCGTTCAGGCAGGGAGGGATGGCTACACCTTC. It yields the protein CSVQAGRDGYTF.